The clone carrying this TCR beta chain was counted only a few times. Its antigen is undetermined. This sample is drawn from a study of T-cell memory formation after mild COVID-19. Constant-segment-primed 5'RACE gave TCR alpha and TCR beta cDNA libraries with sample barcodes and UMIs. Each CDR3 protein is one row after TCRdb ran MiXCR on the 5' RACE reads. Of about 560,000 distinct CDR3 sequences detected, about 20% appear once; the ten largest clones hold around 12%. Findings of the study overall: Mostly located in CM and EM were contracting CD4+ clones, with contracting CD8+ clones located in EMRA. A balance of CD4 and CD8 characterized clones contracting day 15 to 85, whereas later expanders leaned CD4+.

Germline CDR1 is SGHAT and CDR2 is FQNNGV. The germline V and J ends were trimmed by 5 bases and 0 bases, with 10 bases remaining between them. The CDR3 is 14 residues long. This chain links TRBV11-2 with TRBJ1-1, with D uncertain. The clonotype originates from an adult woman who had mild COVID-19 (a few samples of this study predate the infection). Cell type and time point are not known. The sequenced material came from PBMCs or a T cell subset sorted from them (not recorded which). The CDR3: CASSKREMNTEAFF. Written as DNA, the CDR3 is TGTGCCAGCAGCAAACGAGAGATGAACACTGAAGCTTTCTTT.